These T cell receptor beta chains were read from a single sample in a study of shared clonotypes between healthy human individuals. Clones were read by immunoSEQ multiplex PCR, and TCRdb kept only the in-frame ones, dropping some. The sample shows 550,000 to 850,000 clones, less than 85% of them seen only once. The specimen was memory CD4+ T cells sorted from blood. All receptors derive from a woman younger than 45 in good health. Each CDR3 is given with its conserved first and last residue. The D gene is left open where the match is weak. The size of a clone is reported for some rows only, either as once, few or many, or as a class for expanded clones.

D,V,J,size,CDR3,DNA
.,TRBV5-1,TRBJ1-1,.,CASSLAEGNTEAFF,TGCGCCAGCAGCTTGGCCGAGGGTAACACTGAAGCTTTCTTT
.,TRBV5-1,TRBJ2-7,.,CASSDQGVSYEQYF,TGCGCCAGCAGCGATCAGGGAGTCTCCTACGAGCAGTACTTC
.,TRBV6-6,TRBJ2-7,.,CASSLQGAEQYF,TGTGCCAGCAGCCTCCAAGGGGCCGAGCAGTACTTC
TRBD2,TRBV19,TRBJ2-3,.,CASSRGGPGLWVVDTQYF,TGTGCCAGTAGTAGGGGAGGACCGGGACTATGGGTGGTGGATACGCAGTATTTT
.,TRBV7-2,TRBJ2-6,once,CASSSRGSSGANVLTF,TGTGCCAGCAGCTCTAGGGGCAGCTCTGGGGCCAACGTCCTGACTTTC
.,TRBV4-2,TRBJ2-3,few,CASSQALDGDVDTQYF,TGTGCCAGCAGCCAAGCCCTAGATGGGGATGTAGATACGCAGTATTTT
TRBD1,TRBV30,TRBJ1-1,once,CGYRTGPAAFF,TGTGGGTACCGGACAGGTCCGGCGGCTTTCTTT
.,TRBV27,TRBJ2-7,.,CATGIGAYEQYF,TGTGCCACCGGGATCGGAGCCTACGAGCAGTACTTC
.,TRBV7-2,TRBJ1-5,.,CASSLGGAGNQPQHF,TGTGCCAGCAGCTTAGGGGGGGCAGGCAATCAGCCCCAGCATTTT
TRBD2,TRBV29-1,TRBJ2-7,.,CSATSGRKLSAYEQYF,TGCAGCGCGACTAGCGGGAGGAAATTATCGGCCTACGAGCAGTACTTC
TRBD2,TRBV7-9,TRBJ2-3,.,CASSSGLVGDTQYF,TGTGCCAGCAGCTCCGGACTAGTGGGAGATACGCAGTATTTT
TRBD2,TRBV5-1,TRBJ2-3,.,CASSLGLAGYTDTQYF,TGCGCCAGCAGCTTGGGACTAGCGGGATACACAGATACGCAGTATTTT
TRBD2,TRBV6-5,TRBJ2-1,.,CASSLDSGRSNEQFF,TGTGCCAGCAGTCTGGATAGCGGGAGATCCAATGAGCAGTTCTTC
TRBD1,TRBV18,TRBJ2-4,many,CASSQRQGLYF,TGTGCCAGCTCACAACGACAGGGTCTGTACTTC
.,TRBV18,TRBJ1-2,.,CASSPWGTLAGYTF,TGTGCCAGCTCACCATGGGGGACCCTCGCAGGCTACACCTTC
TRBD1,TRBV4-1,TRBJ1-4,.,CASSYGQGFEKLFF,TGCGCCAGCAGCTACGGACAGGGATTCGAAAAACTGTTTTTT
TRBD1,TRBV7-9,TRBJ2-5,.,CASSMDRGVAETQYF,TGTGCCAGCAGCATGGACAGGGGGGTAGCAGAGACCCAGTACTTC
.,TRBV9,TRBJ2-3,.,CASSVGGRSDTQYF,TGTGCCAGCAGCGTAGGAGGTCGGTCCGATACGCAGTATTTT
.,TRBV5-4,TRBJ2-6,few,CASSPGHSGANVLTF,TGTGCCAGCAGCCCTGGTCACTCTGGGGCCAACGTCCTGACTTTC
TRBD2,TRBV7-6,TRBJ2-1,few,CASSLGSGSTDEQFF,TGTGCCAGCAGCTTAGGTAGCGGGAGTACCGATGAGCAGTTCTTC
.,TRBV28,TRBJ2-5,.,CASSLSGRGALETQYF,TGTGCCAGCAGTTTATCGGGCAGGGGGGCATTAGAGACCCAGTACTTC
TRBD1,TRBV18,TRBJ2-2,.,CASAPGQGRTGELFF,TGTGCCAGCGCTCCGGGACAGGGGCGCACCGGGGAGCTGTTTTTT
TRBD1,TRBV27,TRBJ2-2,once,CASRRQGIGTGELFF,TGTGCCAGCAGACGACAGGGGATCGGCACCGGGGAGCTGTTTTTT
.,TRBV30,TRBJ2-7,few,CAWSGHVEGEQYF,TGTGCCTGGAGCGGACATGTCGAGGGCGAGCAGTACTTC
.,TRBV5-1,TRBJ1-3,.,CASSVGTAGNTIYF,TGCGCCAGCAGCGTAGGGACGGCTGGAAACACCATATATTTT
.,TRBV7-9,TRBJ2-1,.,CASTQPGETDEQFF,TGTGCCAGCACCCAACCGGGGGAGACCGATGAGCAGTTCTTC
.,TRBV11-2,TRBJ2-7,.,CASSADRTNYEQYF,TGTGCCAGCAGCGCCGACCGGACCAACTACGAGCAGTACTTC
.,TRBV27,TRBJ2-7,.,CASSFSSSFDNEQYF,TGTGCCAGCAGTTTTTCTTCCTCATTCGATAACGAGCAGTACTTC
TRBD1,TRBV25-1,TRBJ2-2,once,CASSTQTGGSTGELFF,TGTGCCAGCAGTACCCAGACAGGGGGCAGCACCGGGGAGCTGTTTTTT
.,TRBV10-3,TRBJ2-3,.,CAISDEGGRRTDTQYF,TGTGCCATCAGTGACGAGGGCGGCCGTCGCACAGATACGCAGTATTTT
.,TRBV15,TRBJ1-5,.,CATSSREKGQPQHF,TGTGCCACCAGCAGCAGGGAAAAGGGTCAGCCCCAGCATTTT
.,TRBV7-7,TRBJ2-2,.,CASSSNRATELFF,TGTGCCAGCAGCTCCAACAGGGCCACGGAGCTGTTTTTT
.,TRBV19,TRBJ1-2,few,CASSRSLYGYTF,TGTGCCAGTTCTAGGTCACTCTATGGCTACACCTTC
TRBD2,TRBV25-1,TRBJ2-1,many,CASSEGWDSGRNEQFF,TGTGCCAGCAGTGAAGGGTGGGATAGCGGGAGAAATGAGCAGTTCTTC
.,TRBV7-2,TRBJ2-1,.,CASSLAEGPYEQFF,TGTGCCAGCAGCTTAGCTGAAGGCCCCTATGAGCAGTTCTTC
.,TRBV7-9,TRBJ2-5,few,CADREMGETQYF,TGTGCCGACCGGGAGATGGGAGAGACCCAGTACTTC
.,TRBV5-1,TRBJ2-7,.,CASSPQGYEQYF,TGCGCCAGCAGCCCCCAGGGGTACGAGCAGTACTTC
.,TRBV5-1,TRBJ2-3,.,CASSLAQGPSTDTQYF,TGCGCCAGCAGCTTGGCTCAGGGACCTAGCACAGATACGCAGTATTTT
.,TRBV7-2,TRBJ1-2,.,CASSLDFQGAGGGYTF,TGTGCCAGCAGCTTAGATTTTCAGGGCGCCGGTGGGGGCTACACCTTC
.,TRBV25-1,TRBJ2-7,.,CASSPSASYEQYF,TGTGCCAGCAGTCCTAGCGCGTCCTACGAGCAGTACTTC
TRBD2,TRBV28,TRBJ2-5,.,CASSHRRLAAETQYF,TGTGCCAGCAGTCACCGCCGACTAGCGGCAGAGACCCAGTACTTC
.,TRBV28,TRBJ1-1,.,CAIQGGAFEAFF,TGTGCCATCCAAGGGGGGGCATTTGAAGCTTTCTTT